This T cell receptor (beta chain) was recorded in a study of long-term antiretroviral therapy in people with HIV. Study-level findings and limits: Absence of data on ART adherence, viral resistance or therapy changes was noted.

The CDR3 is made up of 14 amino acids. Germline CDR1 MNHEY, CDR2 SVGAGI. The germline V and J ends were trimmed by 6 bases and 2 bases, with 13 bases remaining between them. Researchers secured at least one pre-ART and at least two post-ART PBMC samples from each donor. This clone was observed a few times. Antigen: not known. Other DNA sequences in this sample translate to the same CDR3. It was version v3.0 of the immunoSEQ assay that was run at survey level. Repertoires were generated with immunoSEQ multiplex PCR, while TCRdb's copy carries only in-frame clones and drops some. The sample holds some 20,000 clones; around 75% are singletons and the top ten take roughly a tenth.

The V gene is TRBV6-5, the J gene TRBJ1-1; the D gene is possibly TRBD1 (5 bases). This receptor was taken from a man in his late teens or twenties with HIV. Sequenced here: unsorted PBMCs, sampled 0.5 years before starting antiretroviral therapy. CDR3 residues: CASSYGGLNTEAFF. The CDR3 bases are TGTGCCAGCAGCTACGGGGGACTAAACACTGAAGCTTTCTTT.